Listed here are 13 T cell receptor beta chains from one sample, sequenced in a study of blood T cell repertoires in COVID-19. TCRdb keeps only in-frame clones here, not all; method: immunoSEQ multiplex PCR. The sample yields approximately 130,000 clones, about 83% seen once. Sequenced sample: peripheral blood. Receptor source: a man in his fifties or sixties with acute or convalescent COVID-19.

This clone was found a few times. This chain joins TRBV6-6 and TRBJ2-7, with 8 nucleotides matching TRBD1. The CDR3 length is 13 residues. From germline, CDR1 is MNHNY and CDR2 SVGAGI (reference sequence). Trimming removed 5 bases from V and 3 bases from J; junction bases left unmatched: 3. This CDR3 is CASSLGQGYEQYF. CDR3 nucleotide sequence: TGTGCCAGCAGTCTTGGACAGGGCTACGAGCAGTACTTC.

This clone was found once. This rearrangement joins TRBV24-1 to TRBJ1-2; D may be TRBD1 (6 bases). The CDR3 loop spans 15 amino acids. Germline V gene data show CDR1 as KGHDR and CDR2 as SFDVKD. With 3 bases removed from V and 6 bases from J, the gap between germline ends came to 16 bases. CDR3 bases: TGTGCCACCAGTGATCCACAGGGAGATGCCCATGGCTACACCTTC. Amino acids: CATSDPQGDAHGYTF.

The chain combines TRBV28 with TRBJ2-7, with TRBD2 matching over 8 bases. CDR3 length: 14 residues. Germline V gene sequence: CDR1 MDHEN, CDR2 SYDVKM. V lost 4 bases to trimming and J lost 5 bases; unmatched junction nucleotides: 7. CDR3 loop: CASSSLSGNHEQYF. Written as DNA, the CDR3 is TGTGCCAGCAGTTCCCTTAGCGGGAATCACGAGCAGTACTTC.

The chain carries TRBV28 and TRBJ2-2; TRBD2 matches 7 bases. The CDR3 totals 14 residues. Germline CDR1 is MDHEN and CDR2 is SYDVKM. The junction had 10 bases not matched to a gene; V was cut back by 7 bases and J by 8 bases. Here the CDR3 DNA reads TGTGCCAGCACCGCGGGAGCGGGAAGGGGGGAGCTGTTTTTT. Translating gives CASTAGAGRGELFF.

This sequence joins TRBV30 and TRBJ1-5; the D is unclear. With 1 base removed from V and 5 bases from J, the gap between germline ends came to 9 bases. CDR1 is GTSNPN and CDR2 is SVGIG in the germline V gene (reference sequence). The CDR3 is 13 amino acids. This chain's CDR3 is CAWSGGDDQPQHF. The CDR3 coding sequence is TGTGCCTGGAGTGGAGGCGACGATCAGCCCCAGCATTTT.

This rearrangement joins TRBV27 to TRBJ2-7; possible D gene TRBD2, 7 bases. Germline lookup yields CDR1 MNHEY and CDR2 SMNVEV (reference sequence). The CDR3 sequence is 15 residues long. The germline V and J ends were trimmed by 5 bases and 7 bases, with 21 bases remaining between them. CDR3 coding DNA: TGTGCCAGCAGTCCGAGGGGGGGGGCCATAGAGGAGCAGTACTTC. It is translated as CASSPRGGAIEEQYF.

The chain couples TRBV2 to TRBJ2-7, with 7 bases matching TRBD2. With V trimmed by 4 bases and J by 2 bases, 8 bases remained unmatched. This CDR3 spans 15 amino acids. The germline CDR1 and CDR2 sequences are SNHLY and FYNNEI. Here the CDR3 DNA reads TGTGCCAGCAGTGCTGTGTGGAGCGGGGCCTACGAGCAGTACTTC. Its protein is CASSAVWSGAYEQYF. Full variable domain (remainder filled in from reference TRBV2 and TRBJ2-7): EPEVTQTPSHQVTQMGQEVILRCVPISNHLYFYWYRQILGQKVEFLVSFYNNEISEKSEIFDDQFSVERPDGSNFTLKIRSTKLEDSAMYFCASSAVWSGAYEQYFGPGTRLTVT.

This clone came up a few times. The chain couples TRBV7-9 to TRBJ2-7, with D perhaps TRBD2 (5 bases). CDR1 and CDR2 (germline): SEHNR, FQNEAQ (reference sequence). V lost 5 bases, J lost 7 bases, and 21 bases lay in between. The CDR3 is made up of 15 amino acids. The CDR3 region has the DNA TGTGCCAGCAGCAAAATCGGGCGGGCCGGCGCAGAGCAGTACTTC. It translates to CASSKIGRAGAEQYF.

This chain connects TRBV29-1 to TRBJ2-5; tentative D call: TRBD2 (7 bases). V was pared by 4 bases and J by 4 bases, with 13 bases between. Germline CDR1 SQVTM, CDR2 ANQGSEA. This CDR3 spans 13 amino acids. This CDR3 is CSVVGGLGETQYF. As DNA, the CDR3 is TGCAGCGTTGTGGGGGGGCTCGGAGAGACCCAGTACTTC.

DNA for the CDR3: TGCGCCAGCCAACCGGGACAGGACGGGGGGGGCTACACCTTC. Amino acids: CASQPGQDGGGYTF. The V gene is TRBV4-1, the J gene TRBJ1-2; 8 positions agree with TRBD1. The V gene end was trimmed by 8 bases and the J gene end by 8 bases; junction bases not matched to a gene: 13. The CDR3 is 14 residues long. Germline CDR1 reads MGHRA; CDR2 reads YSYEKL.

In this sample, this clone turned up once. The genes are TRBV19 and TRBJ1-6, with D uncertain. The V end was cut by 5 bases, the J end by 6 bases, with 14 bases between. This CDR3 is 15 amino acids long. CDR1 and CDR2 from the germline V gene are LNHDA and SQIVND (reference sequence). The DNA for the CDR3 is TGTGCCAGTAGTGGTGCGCGGGGAGGTAATTCACCCCTCCACTTT. It codes for CASSGARGGNSPLHF.

The rearrangement links TRBV10-1 to TRBJ2-7, with TRBD1 matching 7 bases. Germline V gene data show CDR1 as WNHNN and CDR2 as SYGVQD (reference sequence). The V gene end was trimmed by 4 bases and the J gene end by 2 bases; junction bases not matched to a gene: 8. CDR3 length: 15 residues. The CDR3 nucleotides are TGCGCCAGCAGTGCCGGGACAGTAACCCCCTACGAGCAGTACTTC. This sequence encodes CASSAGTVTPYEQYF.

This rearrangement joins TRBV7-7 to TRBJ2-1; D is uncertain. The CDR3 is 14 residues long. The germline gives CDR1 SSHAT, CDR2 FNYEAQ (reference sequence). Trimming shortened V by 5 bases and J by 3 bases, and 11 bases separated the two germline ends. Written as DNA, the CDR3 is TGTGCCAGCAGCCTTCGACTCGGCTACAATGAGCAGTTCTTC. As protein: CASSLRLGYNEQFF.